One sample yielded the 15 T cell receptor beta chains listed below, sequenced in a study of monozygotic twins with cystic fibrosis. Method: immunoSEQ multiplex PCR; TCRdb's copy keeps in-frame clones and lacks some. The table has about 14,000 clones, about 93% seen once. Sequences were obtained from blood. These receptors all come from a girl between 2 and 10 years old with cystic fibrosis.

The V gene is TRBV5-1, the J gene TRBJ2-5; TRBD2 is a possible D gene (5 bases). CDR3 size: 13 residues. Germline CDR1 and CDR2: SGHRS and YFSETQ. Trimming took off 2 bases at V and 5 bases at J, with 10 bases between the two ends. The CDR3 here is CASSFGGSETQYF. CDR3 in DNA: TGCGCCAGCAGCTTCGGAGGATCGGAGACCCAGTACTTC.

The rearrangement links TRBV4-3 to TRBJ1-4, with unresolved D. V lost 6 bases, J lost 5 bases, and 16 bases lay in between. The germline CDR1 and CDR2 sequences are LGHNA and YSLEER. The CDR3 sequence is 15 residues long. As DNA, the CDR3 is TGCGCCAGCAGGAGAACCGGGTCCTTGAATGAAAAACTGTTTTTT. The encoded protein is CASRRTGSLNEKLFF.

This clone was counted a few times. The rearrangement joins TRBV5-5 to TRBJ2-7, with 9 bases identical to TRBD2. With 1 base clipped from V and 5 bases from J, the junction kept 4 bases outside the gene matches. Germline CDR1 and CDR2: SGHKS and YYEKEE (reference sequence). The CDR3 length is 14 residues. This chain's CDR3 is CASSLPREGNEQYF. In DNA, the CDR3 is TGTGCCAGCAGCTTGCCGCGGGAGGGTAACGAGCAGTACTTC.

The rearrangement joins TRBV15 to TRBJ2-1; D not certain. V was cut by 1 base and J by 0 bases, with 13 bases left in between. Germline V lookup: CDR1 LNHNV, CDR2 YYDKDF (reference sequence). The CDR3 has 17 residues. The CDR3 DNA sequence: TGTGCCACCAGCAGAGGCTTTTATACGAGCTCCTACAATGAGCAGTTCTTC. Its protein is CATSRGFYTSSYNEQFF.

The chain uses TRBV27 and TRBJ2-5; D gene ambiguous. The CDR3 covers 11 residues. Trimming removed 5 bases from V and 1 base from J, with 2 bases in between. Germline loops: CDR1 MNHEY, CDR2 SMNVEV (reference sequence). The CDR3 spells CASSSQETQYF. In DNA form, the CDR3 reads TGTGCCAGCAGTAGCCAAGAGACCCAGTACTTC.

The CDR3 coding sequence is TGTGCCACCAGCGACCCTGGCGGGCTCGTCTATGAAGCTTTCTTT. Protein: CATSDPGGLVYEAFF. V is TRBV15 and J is TRBJ1-1; no definite D call. This CDR3 contains 15 residues. V dropped 5 bases and J dropped 7 bases, with 20 bases sitting between them. Germline CDR1 and CDR2: LNHNV and YYDKDF (reference sequence).

The CDR3 is CASSGDSYEQYF. As DNA, the CDR3 is TGTGCCAGCAGCGGGGACAGCTACGAGCAGTACTTC. The V gene is TRBV14, the J gene TRBJ2-7; 7 bases match TRBD1. The length of the CDR3 is 12 residues. With V trimmed by 5 bases and J by 3 bases, 1 base remained unmatched. Germline CDR1 is SGHDN and CDR2 is FVKESK. Combining the CDR3 with reference TRBV14 and TRBJ2-7 gives the whole variable domain EAGVTQFPSHSVIEKGQTVTLRCDPISGHDNLYWYRRVMGKEIKFLLHFVKESKQDESGMPNNRFLAERTGGTYSTLKVQPAELEDSGVYFCASSGDSYEQYFGPGTRLTVT.

The V gene is TRBV7-2, the J gene TRBJ2-7, with 12 nucleotides matching TRBD1. The CDR3 is made up of 15 amino acids. Germline V gene data show CDR1 as SGHTA and CDR2 as FQGNSA. V trimming: 6 bases; J trimming: 3 bases; junction bases outside the gene matches: 6. The DNA of the CDR3 is TGTGCCAGCAGAAAGGGACAGGGGGCGATCTACGAGCAGTACTTC. This sequence encodes CASRKGQGAIYEQYF. The whole variable domain, filled in from reference TRBV7-2 and TRBJ2-7, reads GAGVSQSPSNKVTEKGKDVELRCDPISGHTALYWYRQSLGQGLEFLIYFQGNSAPDKSGLPSDRFSAERTGGSVSTLTIQRTQQEDSAVYLCASRKGQGAIYEQYFGPGTRLTVT.

The chain links TRBV10-3 to TRBJ2-7; D not resolved. V was trimmed by 4 bases and J by 2 bases, leaving 12 bases between them. The germline gives CDR1 ENHRY, CDR2 SYGVKD. This CDR3 contains 14 residues. The CDR3 bases are TGTGCCATCAGTGTAACAGAACCGACCTACGAGCAGTACTTC. This gives the protein CAISVTEPTYEQYF.

The chain has TRBV5-1 and TRBJ2-3; the D call may be TRBD1 or TRBD2 (5 bases each). This CDR3 has 15 amino acids. V lost 6 bases to trimming and J lost 3 bases, with 17 bases between them. Germline CDR1 reads SGHRS; CDR2 reads YFSETQ. CDR3 sequence reads: CASMGTPHKTDTQYF. Written as DNA, the CDR3 is TGCGCCAGCATGGGGACCCCACATAAGACAGATACGCAGTATTTT.

This clone was detected a few times. The chain carries TRBV28 and TRBJ1-5, with D hard to call. Between the trimmed V and J ends, which lost 8 bases and 3 bases, there was a span of 11 bases. Germline CDR1 and CDR2: MDHEN and SYDVKM. The CDR3 extends over 13 amino acids. This chain's CDR3 is CASHRSYNQPQHF. CDR3 DNA sequence: TGTGCCAGCCACCGGTCCTACAATCAGCCCCAGCATTTT.

The chain recombines TRBV7-9 with TRBJ1-3; D perhaps matches TRBD1 (5 bases). The V end lost 0 bases, the J end lost 6 bases, and 15 bases lay between the germline ends. This CDR3 has 16 residues. Germline CDR1 and CDR2: SEHNR and FQNEAQ (reference sequence). The DNA for the CDR3 is TGTGCCAGCAGCTTAGCAACGGGGGTGAATGTAAACACCATATATTTT. Residues: CASSLATGVNVNTIYF.

J is TRBJ1-5 and V is TRBV18; D remains unclear. The V gene's germline CDR1 is KGHSH and CDR2 LQKENI. The V and J ends lost 0 bases and 6 bases respectively, with 9 bases between them. The CDR3 extends over 14 amino acids. The CDR3 coding sequence is TGTGCCAGCTCACCACCAACATCTGGTCAGCCCCAGCATTTT. It codes for CASSPPTSGQPQHF.

J is TRBJ2-4 and V is TRBV2; no definite D call. With 5 bases removed from V and 3 bases from J, the gap between germline ends came to 17 bases. CDR3 length equals 16 residues. Looked up from germline, CDR1 is SNHLY and CDR2 is FYNNEI. The CDR3 is CASSPPEALVKNIQYF. The CDR3 DNA reads as TGTGCCAGCAGTCCGCCTGAGGCTCTGGTCAAAAACATTCAGTACTTC.

The rearrangement uses TRBV4-3 and TRBJ2-1; 9 positions match TRBD2. This CDR3 is 14 amino acids long. Trimming at V came to 3 bases and at J to 7 bases, leaving 4 bases not matched to a gene. Looked up from germline, CDR1 is LGHNA and CDR2 is YSLEER. The chain's CDR3 is CASSQRTSVNEQFF. The CDR3 DNA is TGCGCCAGCAGCCAGAGGACTAGCGTTAATGAGCAGTTCTTC.